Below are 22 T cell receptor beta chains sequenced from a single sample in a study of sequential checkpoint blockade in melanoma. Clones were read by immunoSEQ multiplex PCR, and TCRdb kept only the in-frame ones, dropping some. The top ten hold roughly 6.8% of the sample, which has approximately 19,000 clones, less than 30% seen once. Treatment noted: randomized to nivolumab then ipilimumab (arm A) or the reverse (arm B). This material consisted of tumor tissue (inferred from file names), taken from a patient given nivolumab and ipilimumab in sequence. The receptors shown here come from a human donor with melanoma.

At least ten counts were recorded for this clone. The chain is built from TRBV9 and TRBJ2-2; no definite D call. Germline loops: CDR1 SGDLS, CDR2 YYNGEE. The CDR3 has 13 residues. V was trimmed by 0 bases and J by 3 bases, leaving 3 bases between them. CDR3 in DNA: TGTGCCAGCAGCGTAGCGTACACCGGGGAGCTGTTTTTT. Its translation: CASSVAYTGELFF.

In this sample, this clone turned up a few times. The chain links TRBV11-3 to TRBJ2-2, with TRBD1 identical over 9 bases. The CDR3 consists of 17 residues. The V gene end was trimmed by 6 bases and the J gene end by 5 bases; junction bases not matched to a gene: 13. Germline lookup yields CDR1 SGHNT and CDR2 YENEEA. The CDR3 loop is CASSRYPTGGLTGELFF. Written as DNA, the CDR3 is TGTGCCAGCAGTCGTTACCCCACAGGGGGCCTAACCGGGGAGCTGTTTTTT.

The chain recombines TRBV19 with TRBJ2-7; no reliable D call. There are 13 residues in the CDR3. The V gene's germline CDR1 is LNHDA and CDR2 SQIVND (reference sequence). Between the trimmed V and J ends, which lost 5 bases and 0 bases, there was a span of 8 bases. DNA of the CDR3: TGTGCCAGTAGTTTCGGTCCCTCCTACGAGCAGTACTTC. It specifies CASSFGPSYEQYF.

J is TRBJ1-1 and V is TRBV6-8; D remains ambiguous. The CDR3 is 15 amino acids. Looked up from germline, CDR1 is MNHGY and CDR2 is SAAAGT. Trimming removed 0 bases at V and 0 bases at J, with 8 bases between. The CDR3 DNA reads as TGTGCCAGCAGTTACTCGGGCAGCGTGAACACTGAAGCTTTCTTT. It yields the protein CASSYSGSVNTEAFF.

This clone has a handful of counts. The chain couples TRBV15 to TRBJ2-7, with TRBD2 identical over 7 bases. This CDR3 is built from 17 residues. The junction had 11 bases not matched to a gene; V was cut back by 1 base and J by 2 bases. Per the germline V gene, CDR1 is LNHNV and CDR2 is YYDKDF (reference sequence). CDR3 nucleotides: TGTGCCACCAGCAGAGTTGGCGGGGAGGGAAGACCCTACGAGCAGTACTTC. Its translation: CATSRVGGEGRPYEQYF.

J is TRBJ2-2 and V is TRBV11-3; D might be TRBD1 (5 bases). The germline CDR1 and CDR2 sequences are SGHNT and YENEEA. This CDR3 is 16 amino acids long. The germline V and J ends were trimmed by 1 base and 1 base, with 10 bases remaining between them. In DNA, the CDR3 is TGTGCCAGCAGCTTAGTCCCGCAGGGGAACACCGGGGAGCTGTTTTTT. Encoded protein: CASSLVPQGNTGELFF. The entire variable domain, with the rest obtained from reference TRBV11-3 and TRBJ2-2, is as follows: EAGVVQSPRYKIIEKKQPVAFWCNPISGHNTLYWYLQNLGQGPELLIRYENEEAVDDSQLPKDRFSAERLKGVDSTLKIQPAELGDSAVYLCASSLVPQGNTGELFFGEGSRLTVL.

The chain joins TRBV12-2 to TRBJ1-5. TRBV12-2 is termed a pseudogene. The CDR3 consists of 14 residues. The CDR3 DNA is TGTGCCACTAATATCGGGGGGCGTATTCAGCCCCAGCATTTT. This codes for CATNIGGRIQPQHF.

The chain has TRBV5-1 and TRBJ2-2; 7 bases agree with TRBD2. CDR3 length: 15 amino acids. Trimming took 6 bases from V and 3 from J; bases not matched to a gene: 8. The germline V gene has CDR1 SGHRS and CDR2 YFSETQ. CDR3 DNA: TGCGCCAGCAAACCCCTTGCGGGAGACACCGGGGAGCTGTTTTTT. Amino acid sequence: CASKPLAGDTGELFF.

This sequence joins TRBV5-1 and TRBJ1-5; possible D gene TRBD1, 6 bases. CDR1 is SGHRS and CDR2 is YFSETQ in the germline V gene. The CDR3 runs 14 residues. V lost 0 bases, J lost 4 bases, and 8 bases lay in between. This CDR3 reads CASSLGGRNQPQHF. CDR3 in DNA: TGCGCCAGCAGCTTGGGGGGGCGTAATCAGCCCCAGCATTTT. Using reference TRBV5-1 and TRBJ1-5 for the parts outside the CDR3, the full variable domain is KAGVTQTPRYLIKTRGQQVTLSCSPISGHRSVSWYQQTPGQGLQFLFEYFSETQRNKGNFPGRFSGRQFSNSRSEMNVSTLELGDSALYLCASSLGGRNQPQHFGDGTRLSIL.

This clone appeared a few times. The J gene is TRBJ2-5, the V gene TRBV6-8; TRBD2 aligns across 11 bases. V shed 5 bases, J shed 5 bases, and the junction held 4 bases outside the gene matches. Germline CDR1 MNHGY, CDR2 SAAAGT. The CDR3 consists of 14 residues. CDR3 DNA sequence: TGTGCCAGCAGTCGACTAGCGGGGAGGGAGACCCAGTACTTC. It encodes CASSRLAGRETQYF.

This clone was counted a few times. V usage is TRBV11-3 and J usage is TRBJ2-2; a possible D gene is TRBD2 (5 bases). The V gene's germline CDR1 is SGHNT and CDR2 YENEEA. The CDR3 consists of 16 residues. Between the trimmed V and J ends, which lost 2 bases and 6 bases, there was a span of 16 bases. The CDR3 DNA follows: TGTGCCAGCAGCTTATCGGTGACTACCAAGGCCGGGGAGCTGTTTTTT. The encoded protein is CASSLSVTTKAGELFF.

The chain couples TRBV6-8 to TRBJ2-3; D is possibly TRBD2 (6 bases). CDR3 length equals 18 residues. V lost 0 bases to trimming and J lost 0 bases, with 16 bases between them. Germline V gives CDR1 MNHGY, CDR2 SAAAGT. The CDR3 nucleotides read TGTGCCAGCAGTTACTCTGGGACTTCATTAGCCAGCACAGATACGCAGTATTTT. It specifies CASSYSGTSLASTDTQYF.

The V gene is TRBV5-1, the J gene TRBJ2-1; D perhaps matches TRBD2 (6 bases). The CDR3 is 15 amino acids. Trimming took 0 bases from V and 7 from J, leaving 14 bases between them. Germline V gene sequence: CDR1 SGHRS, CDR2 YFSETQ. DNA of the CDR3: TGCGCCAGCAGCTTGGACGGGAGTGCGTTTAATGAGCAGTTCTTC. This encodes CASSLDGSAFNEQFF.

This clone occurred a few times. CDR3 nucleotides: TGCGCCAGCAGCGATGCTTCGAGGGGGTCCTACGAGCAGTACTTC. Translated, it gives CASSDASRGSYEQYF. The rearrangement joins TRBV4-1 to TRBJ2-7; possibly TRBD1 for D (6 bases). Trimming cost V 5 bases and J 1 base, with 15 bases left between them. CDR1 and CDR2 from the germline V gene are MGHRA and YSYEKL. CDR3 length equals 15 residues.

The CDR3 region has the DNA TGTGCCAGCAGCCCGGGTCTTGGAGCCACTGAAGCTTTCTTT. This translates into CASSPGLGATEAFF. J is TRBJ1-1 and V is TRBV11-3; D is unclear. Germline CDR1 and CDR2: SGHNT and YENEEA. Trimming removed 5 bases at V and 4 bases at J, with 14 bases between. The CDR3 spans 14 residues.

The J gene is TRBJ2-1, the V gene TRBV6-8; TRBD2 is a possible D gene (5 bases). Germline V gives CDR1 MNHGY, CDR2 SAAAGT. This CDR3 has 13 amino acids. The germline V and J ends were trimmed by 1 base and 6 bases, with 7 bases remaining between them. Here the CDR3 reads CASSYFSGNEQFF. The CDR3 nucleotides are TGTGCCAGCAGTTACTTCAGCGGCAATGAGCAGTTCTTC.

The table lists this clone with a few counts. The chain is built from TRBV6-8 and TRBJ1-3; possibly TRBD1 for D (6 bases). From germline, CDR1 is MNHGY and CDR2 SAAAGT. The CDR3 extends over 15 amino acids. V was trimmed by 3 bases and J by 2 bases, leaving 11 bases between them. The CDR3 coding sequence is TGTGCCAGCAGTTATTCAGGGGTAACTGGAAACACCATATATTTT. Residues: CASSYSGVTGNTIYF.

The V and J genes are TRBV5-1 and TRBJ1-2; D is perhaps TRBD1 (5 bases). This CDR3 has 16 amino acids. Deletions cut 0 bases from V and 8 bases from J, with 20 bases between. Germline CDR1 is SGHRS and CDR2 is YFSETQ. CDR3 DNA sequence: TGCGCCAGCAGCTTGGAGTTGTCCGGGGGAAGAGGAGGCTACACCTTC. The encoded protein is CASSLELSGGRGGYTF. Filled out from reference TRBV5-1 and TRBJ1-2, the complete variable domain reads KAGVTQTPRYLIKTRGQQVTLSCSPISGHRSVSWYQQTPGQGLQFLFEYFSETQRNKGNFPGRFSGRQFSNSRSEMNVSTLELGDSALYLCASSLELSGGRGGYTFGSGTRLTVV.

CDR3 nucleotide sequence: TGTGCCAGCTCCTCGGGACTTCAAGAGACCCAGTACTTC. It encodes CASSSGLQETQYF. This chain links TRBV18 with TRBJ2-5, with D possibly being TRBD2 (6 bases). Trimming took 6 bases from V and 2 from J, leaving 10 bases between them. The length of the CDR3 is 13 residues. Germline V gene lookup returns CDR1 KGHSH and CDR2 LQKENI.

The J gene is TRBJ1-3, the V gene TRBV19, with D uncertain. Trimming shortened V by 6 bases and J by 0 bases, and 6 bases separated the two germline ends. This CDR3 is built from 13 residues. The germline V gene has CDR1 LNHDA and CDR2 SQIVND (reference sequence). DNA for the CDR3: TGTGCCAGTAGAAAGGACTCTGGAAACACCATATATTTT. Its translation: CASRKDSGNTIYF.

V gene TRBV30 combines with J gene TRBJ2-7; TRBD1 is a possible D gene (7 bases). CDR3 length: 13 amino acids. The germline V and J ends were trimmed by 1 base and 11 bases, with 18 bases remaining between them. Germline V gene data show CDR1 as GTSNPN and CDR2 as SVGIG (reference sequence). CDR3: CAWSDPGGIPEYF. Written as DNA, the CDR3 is TGTGCCTGGAGTGATCCAGGGGGGATACCCGAGTACTTC. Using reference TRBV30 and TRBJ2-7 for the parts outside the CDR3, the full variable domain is SQTIHQWPATLVQPVGSPLSLECTVEGTSNPNLYWYRQAAGRGLQLLFYSVGIGQISSEVPQNLSASRPQDRQFILSSKKLLLSDSGFYLCAWSDPGGIPEYFGPGTRLTVT.

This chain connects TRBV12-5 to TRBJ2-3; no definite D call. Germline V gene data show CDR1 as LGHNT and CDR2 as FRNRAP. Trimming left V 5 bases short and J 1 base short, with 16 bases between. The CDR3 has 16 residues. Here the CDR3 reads CASGDDQRTGTDTQYF. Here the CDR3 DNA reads TGTGCTAGTGGTGACGATCAGCGCACTGGCACAGATACGCAGTATTTT.